This T cell receptor beta chain was sequenced during a study of T cell responses to AZD1222 COVID-19 vaccine. Broader study findings: A rise in Spike-specific TCR breadth and depth followed two AZD1222 doses. There were repertoire samples only from the period after the peak T cell response. Only a handful of AZD1222 recipients were seropositive at baseline.

Trimming cost V 10 bases and J 4 bases, with 15 bases left between them. Germline V gives CDR1 KGHDR, CDR2 SFDVKD. This CDR3 comprises 13 residues. Turning to this clone: Its target is unknown.

Generated by immunoSEQ multiplex PCR, the TCRdb table keeps only in-frame clones and is missing some. The repertoire holds tens of thousands of clones, with about nine tenths as singletons. Sequenced here: peripheral blood, sampled 28 days after the second AZD1222 dose. The receptor was isolated from an adult who received the AZD1222 COVID-19 vaccine. V and J are TRBV24-1 and TRBJ1-1; D perhaps matches TRBD1 (6 bases). As DNA, the CDR3 is TGTGCCACGTCATACGGGGGCGGCACTGAAGCTTTCTTT. It is translated as CATSYGGGTEAFF.